This entry lists 4 T cell receptor beta chains sequenced from one sample in a study of T cell responses to AZD1222 COVID-19 vaccine. TCRdb's copy holds only in-frame clones and misses some; the assay was immunoSEQ multiplex PCR. The sample records 150,000 or so clones, 85% to 95% being singletons. The starting material was peripheral blood, obtained on day 0 of AZD1222 vaccination. Receptors were obtained from an adult in good health.

V is TRBV18 and J is TRBJ1-1; D is ambiguous. The CDR3 contains 16 residues. V was clipped by 4 bases and J by 0 bases, with 15 bases between them. Germline values: CDR1 KGHSH, CDR2 LQKENI. The CDR3 here is CASSQNYGNMNTEAFF. The CDR3 bases are TGTGCCAGCTCACAAAACTACGGAAACATGAACACTGAAGCTTTCTTT. The entire variable domain, with the rest obtained from reference TRBV18 and TRBJ1-1, is as follows: NAGVMQNPRHLVRRRGQEARLRCSPMKGHSHVYWYRQLPEEGLKFMVYLQKENIIDESGMPKERFSAEFPKEGPSILRIQQVVRGDSAAYFCASSQNYGNMNTEAFFGQGTRLTVV.

This chain links TRBV5-1 with TRBJ1-6; D might be TRBD1 (6 bases). Germline V gene data show CDR1 as SGHRS and CDR2 as YFSETQ. The CDR3 spans 17 residues. The V end lost 1 base, the J end lost 2 bases, and 13 bases lay between the germline ends. DNA for the CDR3: TGCGCCAGCAGCTTGCACGCGGACAGAGCCTATAATTCACCCCTCCACTTT. Amino acid sequence: CASSLHADRAYNSPLHF.

This chain connects TRBV14 to TRBJ2-7; tentatively, D is TRBD1 (6 bases). V lost 3 bases to trimming and J lost 6 bases, with 15 bases between them. This CDR3 spans 14 amino acids. CDR1 is SGHDN, CDR2 FVKESK, per germline. The CDR3: CASSQPFTRGEQYF. In DNA form, the CDR3 reads TGTGCCAGCAGCCAGCCCTTCACCAGGGGCGAGCAGTACTTC.

The chain has TRBV5-1 and TRBJ1-5, with D unresolved. The V gene lost 0 bases and the J gene lost 6 bases, with 13 bases spanning the gap. Germline CDR1 SGHRS, CDR2 YFSETQ. The length of the CDR3 is 15 residues. The CDR3 sequence is CASSLGFGEGQPQHF. The CDR3 bases are TGCGCCAGCAGCTTGGGATTCGGTGAGGGTCAGCCCCAGCATTTT.